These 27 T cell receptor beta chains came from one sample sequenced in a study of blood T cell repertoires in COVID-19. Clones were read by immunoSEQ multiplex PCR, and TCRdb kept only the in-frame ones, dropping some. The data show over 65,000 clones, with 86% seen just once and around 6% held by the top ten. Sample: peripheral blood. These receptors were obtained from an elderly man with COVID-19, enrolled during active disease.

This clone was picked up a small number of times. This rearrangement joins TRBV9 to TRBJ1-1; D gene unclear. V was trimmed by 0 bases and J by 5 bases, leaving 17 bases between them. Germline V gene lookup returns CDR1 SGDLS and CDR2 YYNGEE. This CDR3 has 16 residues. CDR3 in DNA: TGTGCCAGCAGCGTAGTCCCCGGTGCACCGGGGACTGAAGCTTTCTTT. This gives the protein CASSVVPGAPGTEAFF.

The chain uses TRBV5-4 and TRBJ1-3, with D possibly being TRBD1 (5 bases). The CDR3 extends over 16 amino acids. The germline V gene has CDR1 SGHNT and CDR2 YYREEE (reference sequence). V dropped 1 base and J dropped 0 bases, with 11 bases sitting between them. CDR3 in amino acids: CASSLKQADSGNTIYF. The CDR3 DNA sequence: TGTGCCAGCAGCTTGAAACAGGCGGACTCTGGAAACACCATATATTTT.

The CDR3 nucleotides read TGTGCCAGCAGTGACGGACAGGGCCTTAGCAATCAGCCCCAGCATTTT. Its protein product is CASSDGQGLSNQPQHF. The chain is built from TRBV6-1 and TRBJ1-5, with 8 positions matching TRBD1. The CDR3 length is 16 residues. Trimming removed 3 bases from V and 0 bases from J; junction bases left unmatched: 4. Germline CDR1 reads MNHNS; CDR2 reads SASEGT.

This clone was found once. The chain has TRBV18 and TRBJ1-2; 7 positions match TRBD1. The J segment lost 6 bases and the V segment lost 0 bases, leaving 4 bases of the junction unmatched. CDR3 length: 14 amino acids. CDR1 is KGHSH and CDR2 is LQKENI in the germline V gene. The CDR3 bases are TGTGCCAGCTCACCACCGGCAGGGGGAAATGGCTACACCTTC. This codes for CASSPPAGGNGYTF. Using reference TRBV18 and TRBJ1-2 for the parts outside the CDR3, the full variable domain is NAGVMQNPRHLVRRRGQEARLRCSPMKGHSHVYWYRQLPEEGLKFMVYLQKENIIDESGMPKERFSAEFPKEGPSILRIQQVVRGDSAAYFCASSPPAGGNGYTFGSGTRLTVV.

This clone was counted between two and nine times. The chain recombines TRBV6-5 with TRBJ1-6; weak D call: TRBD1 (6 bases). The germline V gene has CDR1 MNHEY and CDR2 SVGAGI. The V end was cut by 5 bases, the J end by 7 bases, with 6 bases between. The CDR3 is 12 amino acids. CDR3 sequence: CASSTGNSPLHF. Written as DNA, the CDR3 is TGTGCCAGCAGTACAGGGAATTCACCCCTCCACTTT.

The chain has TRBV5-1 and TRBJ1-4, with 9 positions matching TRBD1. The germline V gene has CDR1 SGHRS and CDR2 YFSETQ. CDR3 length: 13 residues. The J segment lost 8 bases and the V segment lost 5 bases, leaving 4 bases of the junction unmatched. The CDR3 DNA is TGCGCCAGCAGGTCCGGGACAGGGGAAAAACTGTTTTTT. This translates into CASRSGTGEKLFF.

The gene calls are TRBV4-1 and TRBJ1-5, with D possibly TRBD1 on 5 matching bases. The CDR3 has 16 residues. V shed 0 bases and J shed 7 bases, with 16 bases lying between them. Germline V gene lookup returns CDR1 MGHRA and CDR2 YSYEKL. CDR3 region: CASSQEAGQGRQPQHF. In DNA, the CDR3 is TGCGCCAGCAGCCAAGAGGCTGGCCAGGGCAGGCAGCCCCAGCATTTT.

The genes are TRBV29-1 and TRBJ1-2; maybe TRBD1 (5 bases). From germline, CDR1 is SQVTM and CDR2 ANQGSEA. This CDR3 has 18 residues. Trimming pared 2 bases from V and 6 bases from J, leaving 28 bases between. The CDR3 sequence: CSVESRLDTGVWLDGYTF. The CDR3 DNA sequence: TGCAGCGTTGAATCCCGGTTGGACACTGGGGTGTGGTTGGATGGCTACACCTTC.

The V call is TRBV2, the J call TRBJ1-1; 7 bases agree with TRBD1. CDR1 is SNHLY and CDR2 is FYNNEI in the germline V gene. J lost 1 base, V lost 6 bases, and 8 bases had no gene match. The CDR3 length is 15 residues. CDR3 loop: CASSPHRDRNTEAFF. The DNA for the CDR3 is TGTGCCAGCAGCCCTCACCGGGACAGGAACACTGAAGCTTTCTTT.

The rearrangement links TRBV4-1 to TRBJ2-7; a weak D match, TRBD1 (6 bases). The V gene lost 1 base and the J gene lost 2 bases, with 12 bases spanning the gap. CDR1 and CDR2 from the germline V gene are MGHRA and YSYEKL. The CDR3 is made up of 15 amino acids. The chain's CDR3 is CASSQVPQGTYEQYF. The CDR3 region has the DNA TGCGCCAGCAGCCAAGTTCCACAGGGTACCTACGAGCAGTACTTC.

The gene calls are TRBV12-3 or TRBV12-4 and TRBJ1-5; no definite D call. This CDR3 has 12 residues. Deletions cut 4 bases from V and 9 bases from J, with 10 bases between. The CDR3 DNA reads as TGTGCCAGCAGTTCCCCACATACGCCCCAGCATTTT. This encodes CASSSPHTPQHF.

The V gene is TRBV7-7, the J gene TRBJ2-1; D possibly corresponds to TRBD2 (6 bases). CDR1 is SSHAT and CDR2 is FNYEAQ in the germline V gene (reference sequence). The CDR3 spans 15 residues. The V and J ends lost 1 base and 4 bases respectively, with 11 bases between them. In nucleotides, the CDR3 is TGTGCCAGCAGCTTAGTTGGGGACTCATACAATGAGCAGTTCTTC. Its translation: CASSLVGDSYNEQFF.

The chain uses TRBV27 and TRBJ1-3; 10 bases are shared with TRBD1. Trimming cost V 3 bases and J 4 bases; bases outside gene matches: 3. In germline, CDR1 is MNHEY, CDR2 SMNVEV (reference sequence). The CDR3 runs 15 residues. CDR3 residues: CASSLGQGRGNTIYF. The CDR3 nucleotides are TGTGCCAGCAGTTTGGGACAGGGGAGGGGAAACACCATATATTTT.

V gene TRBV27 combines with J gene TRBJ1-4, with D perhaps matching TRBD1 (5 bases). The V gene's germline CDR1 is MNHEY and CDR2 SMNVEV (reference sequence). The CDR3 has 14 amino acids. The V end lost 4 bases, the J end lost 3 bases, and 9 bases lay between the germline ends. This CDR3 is CASSWEGSNEKLFF. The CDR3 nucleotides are TGTGCCAGCAGTTGGGAGGGGTCTAATGAAAAACTGTTTTTT.

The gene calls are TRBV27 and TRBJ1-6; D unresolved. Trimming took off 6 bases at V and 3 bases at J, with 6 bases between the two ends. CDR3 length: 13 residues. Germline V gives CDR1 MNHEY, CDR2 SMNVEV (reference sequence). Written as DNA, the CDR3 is TGTGCCAGCAGCCGGGTCTATAATTCACCCCTCCACTTT. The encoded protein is CASSRVYNSPLHF.

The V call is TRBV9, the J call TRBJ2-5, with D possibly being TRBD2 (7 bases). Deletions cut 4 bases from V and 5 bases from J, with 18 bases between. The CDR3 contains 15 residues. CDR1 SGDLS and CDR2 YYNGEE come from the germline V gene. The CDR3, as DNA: TGTGCCAGCAGCTCCCAAGGGGGGGCGAGGGAGACCCAGTACTTC. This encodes CASSSQGGARETQYF.

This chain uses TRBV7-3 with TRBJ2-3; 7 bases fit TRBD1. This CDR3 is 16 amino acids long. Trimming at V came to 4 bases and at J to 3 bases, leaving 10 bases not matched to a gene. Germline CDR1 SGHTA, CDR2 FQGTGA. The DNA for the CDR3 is TGTGCCAGCAGCTCGACAGGGTTCCCTGGGACAGATACGCAGTATTTT. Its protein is CASSSTGFPGTDTQYF.

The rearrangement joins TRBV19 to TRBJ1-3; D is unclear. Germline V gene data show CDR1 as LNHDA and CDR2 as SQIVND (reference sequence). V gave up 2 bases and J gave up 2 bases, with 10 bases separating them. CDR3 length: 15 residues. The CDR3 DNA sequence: TGTGCCAGTAGTATAACGAGGGAGGCTGGAAACACCATATATTTT. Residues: CASSITREAGNTIYF. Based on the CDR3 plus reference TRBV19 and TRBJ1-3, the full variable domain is DGGITQSPKYLFRKEGQNVTLSCEQNLNHDAMYWYRQDPGQGLRLIYYSQIVNDFQKGDIAEGYSVSREKKESFPLTVTSAQKNPTAFYLCASSITREAGNTIYFGEGSWLTVV.

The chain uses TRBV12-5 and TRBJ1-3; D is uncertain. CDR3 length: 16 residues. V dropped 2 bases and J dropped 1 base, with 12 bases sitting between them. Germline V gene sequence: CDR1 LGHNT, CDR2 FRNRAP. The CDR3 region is CASGLWRTGSGNTIYF. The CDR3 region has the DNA TGTGCTAGTGGTTTGTGGAGGACGGGGTCTGGAAACACCATATATTTT.

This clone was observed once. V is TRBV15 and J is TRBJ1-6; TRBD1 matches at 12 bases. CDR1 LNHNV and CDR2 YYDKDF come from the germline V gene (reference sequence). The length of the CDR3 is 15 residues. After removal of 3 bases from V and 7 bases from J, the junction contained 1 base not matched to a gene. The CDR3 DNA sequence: TGTGCCACCAGCAGGGGACAGGGGGCAAATTCACCCCTCCACTTT. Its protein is CATSRGQGANSPLHF.

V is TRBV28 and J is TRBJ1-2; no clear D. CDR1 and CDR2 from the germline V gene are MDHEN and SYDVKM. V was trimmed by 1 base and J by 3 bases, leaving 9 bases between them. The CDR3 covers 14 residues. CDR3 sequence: CASSLFGRDYGYTF. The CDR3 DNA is TGTGCCAGCAGTTTATTTGGCCGGGACTATGGCTACACCTTC.

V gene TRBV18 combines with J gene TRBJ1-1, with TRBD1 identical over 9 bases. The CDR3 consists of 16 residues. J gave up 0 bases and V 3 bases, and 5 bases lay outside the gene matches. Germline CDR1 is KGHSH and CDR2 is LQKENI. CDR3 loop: CASSPGTGRMNTEAFF. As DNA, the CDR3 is TGTGCCAGCTCACCGGGGACAGGGCGTATGAACACTGAAGCTTTCTTT.

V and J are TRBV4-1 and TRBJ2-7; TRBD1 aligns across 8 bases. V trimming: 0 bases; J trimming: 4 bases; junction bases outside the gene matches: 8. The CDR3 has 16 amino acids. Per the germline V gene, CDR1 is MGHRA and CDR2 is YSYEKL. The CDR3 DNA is TGCGCCAGCAGCCAAGACTGGCAGGGGGCGGTTTACGAGCAGTACTTC. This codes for CASSQDWQGAVYEQYF.

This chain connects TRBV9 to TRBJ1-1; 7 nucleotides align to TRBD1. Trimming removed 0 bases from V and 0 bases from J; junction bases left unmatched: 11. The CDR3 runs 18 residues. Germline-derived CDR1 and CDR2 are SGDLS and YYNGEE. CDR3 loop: CASSVVDRAVDMNTEAFF. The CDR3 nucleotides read TGTGCCAGCAGCGTAGTAGACAGGGCCGTTGATATGAACACTGAAGCTTTCTTT.

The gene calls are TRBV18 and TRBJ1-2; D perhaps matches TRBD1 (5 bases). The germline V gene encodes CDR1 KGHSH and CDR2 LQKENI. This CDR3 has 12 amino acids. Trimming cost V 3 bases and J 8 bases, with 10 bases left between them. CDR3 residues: CASSPTQGGYTF. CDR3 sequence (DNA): TGTGCCAGCTCACCGACCCAGGGCGGCTACACCTTC.

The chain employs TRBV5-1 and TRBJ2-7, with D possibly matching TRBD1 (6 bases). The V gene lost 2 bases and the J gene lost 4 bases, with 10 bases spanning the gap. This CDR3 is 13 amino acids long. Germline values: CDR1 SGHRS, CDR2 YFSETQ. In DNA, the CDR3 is TGCGCCAGCAGCTTACAACAGGGATACGAGCAGTACTTC. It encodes CASSLQQGYEQYF.

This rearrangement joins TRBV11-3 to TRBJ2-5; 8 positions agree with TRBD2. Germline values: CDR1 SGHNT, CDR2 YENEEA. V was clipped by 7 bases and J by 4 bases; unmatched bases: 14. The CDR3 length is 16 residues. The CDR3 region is CASTHRGGAGRETQYF. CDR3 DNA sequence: TGTGCCAGCACCCACCGGGGGGGGGCGGGCCGAGAGACCCAGTACTTC.